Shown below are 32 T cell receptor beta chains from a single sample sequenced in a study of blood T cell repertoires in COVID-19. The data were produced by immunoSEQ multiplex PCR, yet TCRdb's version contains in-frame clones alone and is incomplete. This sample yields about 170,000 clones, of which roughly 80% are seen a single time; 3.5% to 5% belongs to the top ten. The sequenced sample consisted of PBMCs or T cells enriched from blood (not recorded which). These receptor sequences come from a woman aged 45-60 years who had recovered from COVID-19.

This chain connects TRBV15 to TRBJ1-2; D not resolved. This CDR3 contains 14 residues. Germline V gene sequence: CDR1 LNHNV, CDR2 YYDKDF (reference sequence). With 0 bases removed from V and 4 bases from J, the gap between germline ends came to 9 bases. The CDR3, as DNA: TGTGCCACCAGCAGAGAGTACAGCTTCTATGGCTACACCTTC. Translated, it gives CATSREYSFYGYTF. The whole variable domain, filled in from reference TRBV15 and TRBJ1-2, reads DAMVIQNPRYQVTQFGKPVTLSCSQTLNHNVMYWYQQKSSQAPKLLFHYYDKDFNNEADTPDNFQSRRPNTSFCFLDIRSPGLGDTAMYLCATSREYSFYGYTFGSGTRLTVV.

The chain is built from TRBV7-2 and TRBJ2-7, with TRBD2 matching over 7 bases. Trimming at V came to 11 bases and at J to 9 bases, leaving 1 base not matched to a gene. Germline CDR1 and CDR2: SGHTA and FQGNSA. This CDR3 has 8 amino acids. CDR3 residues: CAPSGQYV. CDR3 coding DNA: TGTGCCCCTAGCGGGCAGTACGTC.

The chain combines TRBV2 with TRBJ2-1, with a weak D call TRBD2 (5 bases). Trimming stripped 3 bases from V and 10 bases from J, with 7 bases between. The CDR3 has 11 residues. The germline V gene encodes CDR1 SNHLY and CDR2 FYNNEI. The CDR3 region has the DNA TGTGCCAGCAGTGAGAGGGTGGAGCAGTTCTTC. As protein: CASSERVEQFF.

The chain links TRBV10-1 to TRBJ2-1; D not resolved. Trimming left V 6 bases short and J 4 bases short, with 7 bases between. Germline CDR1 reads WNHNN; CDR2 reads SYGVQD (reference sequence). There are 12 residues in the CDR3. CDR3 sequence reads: CASSSTYNEQFF. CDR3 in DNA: TGCGCCAGCAGCTCGACATACAATGAGCAGTTCTTC.

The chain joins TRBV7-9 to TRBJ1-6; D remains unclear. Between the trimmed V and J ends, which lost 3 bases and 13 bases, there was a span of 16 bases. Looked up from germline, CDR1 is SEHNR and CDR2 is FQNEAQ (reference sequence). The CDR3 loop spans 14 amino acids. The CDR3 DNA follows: TGTGCCAGCAGCTTTCCAGGTGCTATAGACCCCCTCCACTTT. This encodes CASSFPGAIDPLHF.

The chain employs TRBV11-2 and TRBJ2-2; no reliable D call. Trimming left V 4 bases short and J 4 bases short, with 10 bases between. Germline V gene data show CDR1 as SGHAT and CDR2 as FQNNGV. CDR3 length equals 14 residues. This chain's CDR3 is CASSSLPGTGELFF. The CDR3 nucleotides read TGTGCCAGCAGCTCCTTGCCGGGCACCGGGGAGCTGTTTTTT.

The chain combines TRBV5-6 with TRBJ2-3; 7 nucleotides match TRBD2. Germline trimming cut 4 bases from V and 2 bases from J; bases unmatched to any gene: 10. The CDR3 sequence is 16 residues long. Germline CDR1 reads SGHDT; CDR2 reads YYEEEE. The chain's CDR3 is CASSSRGGGFTDTQYF. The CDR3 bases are TGTGCCAGCAGCAGCCGCGGGGGAGGATTCACAGATACGCAGTATTTT.

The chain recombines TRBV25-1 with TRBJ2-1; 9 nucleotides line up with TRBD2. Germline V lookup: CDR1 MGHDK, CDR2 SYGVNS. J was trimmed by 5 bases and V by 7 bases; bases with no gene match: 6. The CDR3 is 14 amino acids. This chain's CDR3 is CASNLAGRHNEQFF. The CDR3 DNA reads TGTGCCAGCAACCTAGCGGGGCGCCACAATGAGCAGTTCTTC. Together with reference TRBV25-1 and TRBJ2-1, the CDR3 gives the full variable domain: EADIYQTPRYLVIGTGKKITLECSQTMGHDKMYWYQQDPGMELHLIHYSYGVNSTEKGDLSSESTVSRIRTEHFPLTLESARPSHTSQYLCASNLAGRHNEQFFGPGTRLTVL.

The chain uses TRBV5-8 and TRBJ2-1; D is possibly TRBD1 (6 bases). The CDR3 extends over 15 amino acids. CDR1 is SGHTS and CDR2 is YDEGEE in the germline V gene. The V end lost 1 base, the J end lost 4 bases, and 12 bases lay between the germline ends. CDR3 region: CASSLTGTSYNEQFF. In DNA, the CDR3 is TGTGCCAGCAGCTTGACCGGGACAAGTTACAATGAGCAGTTCTTC.

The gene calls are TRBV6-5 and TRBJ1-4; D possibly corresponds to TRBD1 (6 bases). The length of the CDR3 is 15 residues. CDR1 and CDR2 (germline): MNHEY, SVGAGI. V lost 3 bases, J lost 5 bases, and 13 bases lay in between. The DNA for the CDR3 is TGTGCCAGCAGTTATCAACAGGGTAGGAATGAAAAACTGTTTTTT. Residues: CASSYQQGRNEKLFF.

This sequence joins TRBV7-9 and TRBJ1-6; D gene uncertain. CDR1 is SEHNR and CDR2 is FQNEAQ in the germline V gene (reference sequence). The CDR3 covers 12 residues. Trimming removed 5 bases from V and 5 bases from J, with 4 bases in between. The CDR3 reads CASSPNNSPLHF. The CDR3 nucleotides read TGTGCCAGCAGCCCCAATAATTCACCCCTCCACTTT.

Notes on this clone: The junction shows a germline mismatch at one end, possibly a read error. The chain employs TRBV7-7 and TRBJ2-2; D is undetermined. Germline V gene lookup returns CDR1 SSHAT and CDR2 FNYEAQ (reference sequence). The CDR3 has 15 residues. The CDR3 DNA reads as TGTGCTAGCAGCTTAAGCTCATCTGGTACCGGGGAGCTGTTTTTT. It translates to CASSLSSSGTGELFF.

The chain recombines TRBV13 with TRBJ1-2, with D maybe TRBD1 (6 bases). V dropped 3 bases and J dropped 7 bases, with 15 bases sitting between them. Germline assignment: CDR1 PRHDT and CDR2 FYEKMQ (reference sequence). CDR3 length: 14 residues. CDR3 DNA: TGTGCCAGCAGCTTTACCGCACAGGGAAGTGGCTACACCTTC. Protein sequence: CASSFTAQGSGYTF.

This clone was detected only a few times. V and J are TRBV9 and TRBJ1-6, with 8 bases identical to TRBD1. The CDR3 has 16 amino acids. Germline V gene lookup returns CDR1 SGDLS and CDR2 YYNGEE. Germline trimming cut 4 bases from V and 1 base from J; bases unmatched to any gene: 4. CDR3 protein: CASSPRQGSYNSPLHF. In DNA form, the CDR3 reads TGTGCCAGCAGCCCACGACAGGGGTCCTATAATTCACCCCTCCACTTT.

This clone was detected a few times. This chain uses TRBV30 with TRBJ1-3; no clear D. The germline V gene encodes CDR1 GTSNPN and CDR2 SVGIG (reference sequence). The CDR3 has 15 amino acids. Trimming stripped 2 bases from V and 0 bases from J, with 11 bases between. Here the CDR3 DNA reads TGTGCCTGGAGTCCGGGAGGAACCTCTGGAAACACCATATATTTT. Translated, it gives CAWSPGGTSGNTIYF.

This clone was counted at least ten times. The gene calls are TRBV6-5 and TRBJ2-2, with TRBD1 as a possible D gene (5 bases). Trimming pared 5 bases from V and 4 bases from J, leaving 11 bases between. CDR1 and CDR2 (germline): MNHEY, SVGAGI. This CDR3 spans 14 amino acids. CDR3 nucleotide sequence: TGTGCCAGCAGTCCCCAGGGTATCACCGGGGAGCTGTTTTTT. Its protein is CASSPQGITGELFF.

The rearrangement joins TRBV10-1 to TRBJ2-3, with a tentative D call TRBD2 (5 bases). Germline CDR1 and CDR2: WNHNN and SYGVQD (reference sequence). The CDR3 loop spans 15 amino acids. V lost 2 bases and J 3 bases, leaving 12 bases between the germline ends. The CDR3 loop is CASSEPGFATDTQYF. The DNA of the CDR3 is TGCGCCAGCAGTGAGCCGGGATTTGCGACAGATACGCAGTATTTT.

The DNA of the CDR3 is TGTGCCAGCAGTCATACTGAGGGCGGGGAGCTGTTTTTT. Encoded protein: CASSHTEGGELFF. V is TRBV6-2 or TRBV6-3 and J is TRBJ2-2; possibly TRBD2 for D (5 bases). The V and J ends lost 5 bases and 7 bases respectively, with 11 bases between them. The V gene's germline CDR1 is MNHEY and CDR2 SVGEGT. The CDR3 is made up of 13 amino acids.

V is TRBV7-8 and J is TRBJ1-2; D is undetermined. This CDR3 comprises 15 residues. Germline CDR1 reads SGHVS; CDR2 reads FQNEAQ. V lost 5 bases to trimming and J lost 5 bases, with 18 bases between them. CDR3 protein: CASSPPAAELYGYTF. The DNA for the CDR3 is TGTGCCAGCAGCCCCCCGGCGGCGGAACTTTATGGCTACACCTTC.

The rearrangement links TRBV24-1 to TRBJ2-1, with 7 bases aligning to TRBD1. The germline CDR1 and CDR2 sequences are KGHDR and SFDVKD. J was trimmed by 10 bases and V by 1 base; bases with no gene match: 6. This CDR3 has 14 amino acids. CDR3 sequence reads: CATSDFTGVGEQFF. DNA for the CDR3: TGTGCCACCAGTGATTTCACAGGGGTCGGGGAGCAGTTCTTC.

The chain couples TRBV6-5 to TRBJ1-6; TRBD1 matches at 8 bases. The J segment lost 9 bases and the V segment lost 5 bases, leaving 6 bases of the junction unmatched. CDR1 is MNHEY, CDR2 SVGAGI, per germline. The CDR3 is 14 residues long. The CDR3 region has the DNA TGTGCCAGCAGTCCCGACAGGGGCGGTTCACCCCTCCACTTT. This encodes CASSPDRGGSPLHF.

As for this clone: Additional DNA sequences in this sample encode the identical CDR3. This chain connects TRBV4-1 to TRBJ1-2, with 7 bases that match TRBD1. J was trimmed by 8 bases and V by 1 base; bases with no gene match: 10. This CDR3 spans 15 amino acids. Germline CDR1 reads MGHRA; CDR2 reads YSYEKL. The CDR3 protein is CASSQGGTVGFGYTF. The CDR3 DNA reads TGCGCCAGCAGCCAAGGAGGGACAGTCGGTTTCGGCTACACCTTC.

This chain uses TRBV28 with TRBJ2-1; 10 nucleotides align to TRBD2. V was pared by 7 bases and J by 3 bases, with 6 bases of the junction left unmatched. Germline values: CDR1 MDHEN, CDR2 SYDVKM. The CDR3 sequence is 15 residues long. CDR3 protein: CASISPSGGYNEQFF. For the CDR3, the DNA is TGTGCCAGCATTTCTCCTAGCGGGGGCTACAATGAGCAGTTCTTC.

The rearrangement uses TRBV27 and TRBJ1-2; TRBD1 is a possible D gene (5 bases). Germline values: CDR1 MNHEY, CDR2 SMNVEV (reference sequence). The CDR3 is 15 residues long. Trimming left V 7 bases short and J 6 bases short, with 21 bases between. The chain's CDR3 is CASTSVKGLRDGYTF. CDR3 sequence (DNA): TGTGCCAGCACCTCCGTAAAGGGACTCAGGGATGGCTACACCTTC.

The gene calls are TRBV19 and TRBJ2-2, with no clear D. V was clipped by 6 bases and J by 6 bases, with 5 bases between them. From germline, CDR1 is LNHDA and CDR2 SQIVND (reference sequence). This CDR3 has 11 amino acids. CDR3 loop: CASRRSGELFF. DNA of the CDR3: TGTGCCAGTAGGAGGTCCGGGGAGCTGTTTTTT.

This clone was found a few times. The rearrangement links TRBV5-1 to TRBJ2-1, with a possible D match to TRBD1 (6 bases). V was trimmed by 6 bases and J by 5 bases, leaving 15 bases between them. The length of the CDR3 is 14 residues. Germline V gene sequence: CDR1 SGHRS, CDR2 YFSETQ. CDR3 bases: TGCGCCAGCACGCAGGGGAACAGGGACAATGAGCAGTTCTTC. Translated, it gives CASTQGNRDNEQFF. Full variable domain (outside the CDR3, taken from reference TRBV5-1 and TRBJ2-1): KAGVTQTPRYLIKTRGQQVTLSCSPISGHRSVSWYQQTPGQGLQFLFEYFSETQRNKGNFPGRFSGRQFSNSRSEMNVSTLELGDSALYLCASTQGNRDNEQFFGPGTRLTVL.

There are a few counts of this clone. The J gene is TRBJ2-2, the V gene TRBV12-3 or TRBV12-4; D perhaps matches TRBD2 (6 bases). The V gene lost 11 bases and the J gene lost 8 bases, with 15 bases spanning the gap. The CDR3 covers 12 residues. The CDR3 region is CAWRGYPGELFF. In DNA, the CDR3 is TGTGCCTGGCGGGGCTACCCGGGGGAGCTGTTTTTT.

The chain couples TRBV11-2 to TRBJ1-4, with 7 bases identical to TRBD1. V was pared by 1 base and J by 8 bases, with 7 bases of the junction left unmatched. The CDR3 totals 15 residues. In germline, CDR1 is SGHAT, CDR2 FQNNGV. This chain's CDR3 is CASSLVRGLGEKLFF. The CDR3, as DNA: TGTGCCAGCAGCTTAGTTAGGGGGCTTGGGGAAAAACTGTTTTTT.

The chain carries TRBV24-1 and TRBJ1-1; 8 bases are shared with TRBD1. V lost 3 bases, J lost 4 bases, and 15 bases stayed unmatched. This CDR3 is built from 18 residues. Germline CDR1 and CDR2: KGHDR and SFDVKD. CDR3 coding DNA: TGTGCCACCAGTGATACCTTTAAGGGACAGGTGATTCTCACTGAAGCTTTCTTT. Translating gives CATSDTFKGQVILTEAFF.

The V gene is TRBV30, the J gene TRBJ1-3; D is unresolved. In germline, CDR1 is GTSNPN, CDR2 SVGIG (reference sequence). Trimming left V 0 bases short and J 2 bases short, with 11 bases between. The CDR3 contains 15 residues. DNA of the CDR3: TGTGCCTGGAGTGTACGCTCGGGAACTGGAAACACCATATATTTT. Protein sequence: CAWSVRSGTGNTIYF. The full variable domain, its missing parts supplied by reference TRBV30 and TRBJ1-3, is SQTIHQWPATLVQPVGSPLSLECTVEGTSNPNLYWYRQAAGRGLQLLFYSVGIGQISSEVPQNLSASRPQDRQFILSSKKLLLSDSGFYLCAWSVRSGTGNTIYFGEGSWLTVV.

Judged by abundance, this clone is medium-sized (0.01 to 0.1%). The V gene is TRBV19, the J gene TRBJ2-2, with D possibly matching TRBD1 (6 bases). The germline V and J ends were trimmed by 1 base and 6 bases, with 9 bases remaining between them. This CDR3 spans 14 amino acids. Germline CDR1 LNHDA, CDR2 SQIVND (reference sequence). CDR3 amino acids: CASSIVGGPGELFF. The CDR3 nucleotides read TGTGCCAGTAGTATAGTAGGGGGACCCGGGGAGCTGTTTTTT. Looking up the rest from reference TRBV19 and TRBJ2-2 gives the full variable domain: DGGITQSPKYLFRKEGQNVTLSCEQNLNHDAMYWYRQDPGQGLRLIYYSQIVNDFQKGDIAEGYSVSREKKESFPLTVTSAQKNPTAFYLCASSIVGGPGELFFGEGSRLTVL.

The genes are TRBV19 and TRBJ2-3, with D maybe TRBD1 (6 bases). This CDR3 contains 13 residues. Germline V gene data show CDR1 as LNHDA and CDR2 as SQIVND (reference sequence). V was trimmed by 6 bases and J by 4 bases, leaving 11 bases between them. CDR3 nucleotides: TGTGCCAGTAGCCCTAACAGGGCAGATACGCAGTATTTT. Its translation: CASSPNRADTQYF.